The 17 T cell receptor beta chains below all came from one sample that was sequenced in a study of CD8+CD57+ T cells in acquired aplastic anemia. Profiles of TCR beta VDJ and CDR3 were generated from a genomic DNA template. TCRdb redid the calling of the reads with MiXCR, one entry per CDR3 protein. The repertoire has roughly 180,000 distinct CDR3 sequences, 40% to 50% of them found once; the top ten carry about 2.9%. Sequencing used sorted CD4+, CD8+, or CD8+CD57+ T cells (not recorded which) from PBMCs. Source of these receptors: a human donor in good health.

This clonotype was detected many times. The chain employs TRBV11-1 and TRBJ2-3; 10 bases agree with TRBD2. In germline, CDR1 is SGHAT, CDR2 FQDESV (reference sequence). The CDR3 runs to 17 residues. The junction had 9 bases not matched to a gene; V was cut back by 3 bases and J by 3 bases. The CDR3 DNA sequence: TGTGCCAGCAGCTTCTCTCCTCGGACTAGCGGTACAGATACGCAGTATTTT. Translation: CASSFSPRTSGTDTQYF. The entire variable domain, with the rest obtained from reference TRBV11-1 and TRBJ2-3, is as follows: EAEVAQSPRYKITEKSQAVAFWCDPISGHATLYWYRQILGQGPELLVQFQDESVVDDSQLPKDRFSAERLKGVDSTLKIQPAELGDSAMYLCASSFSPRTSGTDTQYFGPGTRLTVL.

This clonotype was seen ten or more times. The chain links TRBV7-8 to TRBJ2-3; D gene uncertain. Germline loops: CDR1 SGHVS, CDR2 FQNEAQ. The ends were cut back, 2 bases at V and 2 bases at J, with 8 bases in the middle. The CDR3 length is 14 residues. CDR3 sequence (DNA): TGTGCCAGCAGCTTATCGTGGGCCACAGATACGCAGTATTTT. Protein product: CASSLSWATDTQYF.

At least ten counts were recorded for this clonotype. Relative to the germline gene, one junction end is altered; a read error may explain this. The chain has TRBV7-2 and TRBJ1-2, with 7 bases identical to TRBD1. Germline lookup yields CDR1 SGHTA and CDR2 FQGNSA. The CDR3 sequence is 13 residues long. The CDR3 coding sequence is TGTGCCGGCAGCCAGACAGGGTTTGGTGGCTACACCTTC. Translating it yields CAGSQTGFGGYTF.

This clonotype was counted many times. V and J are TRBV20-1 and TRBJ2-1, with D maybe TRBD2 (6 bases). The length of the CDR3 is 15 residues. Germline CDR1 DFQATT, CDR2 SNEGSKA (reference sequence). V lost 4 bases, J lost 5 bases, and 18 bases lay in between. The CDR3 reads CSATSPGAVHNEQFF. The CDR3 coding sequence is TGCAGTGCTACGTCGCCGGGAGCCGTACACAATGAGCAGTTCTTC.

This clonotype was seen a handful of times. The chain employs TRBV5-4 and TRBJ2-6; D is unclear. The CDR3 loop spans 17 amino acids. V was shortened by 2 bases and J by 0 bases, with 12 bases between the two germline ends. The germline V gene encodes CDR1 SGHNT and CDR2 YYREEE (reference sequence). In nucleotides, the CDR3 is TGTGCCAGCAGCTTTGTTACGGTGAGCTCTGGGGCCAACGTCCTGACTTTC. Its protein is CASSFVTVSSGANVLTF.

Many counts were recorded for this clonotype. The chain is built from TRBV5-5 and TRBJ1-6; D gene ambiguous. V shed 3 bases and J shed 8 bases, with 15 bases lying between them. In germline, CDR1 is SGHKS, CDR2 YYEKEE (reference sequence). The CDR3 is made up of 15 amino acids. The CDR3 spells CASSSTLVMDSPLHF. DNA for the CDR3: TGTGCCAGCAGCTCAACCCTGGTCATGGATTCACCCCTCCACTTT.

In DNA, the CDR3 is TGTGCCAGCAGTTACTTGTCGAAGCTCGTGACAGGAGGGGAAAGGGGGGCCCAGTACTTC. Amino acids: CASSYLSKLVTGGERGAQYF. The V and J genes are TRBV6-2 or TRBV6-3 and TRBJ2-5; the D call may be TRBD1 or TRBD2 (6 bases each). The V gene's germline CDR1 is MNHEY and CDR2 SVGEGT. The CDR3 length is 20 residues. Trimming took off 1 base at V and 9 bases at J, with 33 bases between the two ends.

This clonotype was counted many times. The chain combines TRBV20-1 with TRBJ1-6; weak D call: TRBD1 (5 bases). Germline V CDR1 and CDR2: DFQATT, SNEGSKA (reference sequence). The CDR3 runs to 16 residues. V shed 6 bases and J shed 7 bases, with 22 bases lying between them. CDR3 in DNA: TGCAGTGCCTCCCCGGCGGGTGACAGCTTAAATTCACCCCTCCACTTT. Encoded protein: CSASPAGDSLNSPLHF.

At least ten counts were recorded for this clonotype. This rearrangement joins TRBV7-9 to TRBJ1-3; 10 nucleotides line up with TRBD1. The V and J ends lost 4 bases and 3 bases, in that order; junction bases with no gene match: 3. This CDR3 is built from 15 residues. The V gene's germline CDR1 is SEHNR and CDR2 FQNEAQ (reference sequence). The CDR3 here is CASSSTGGFGNTIYF. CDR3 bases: TGTGCCAGCAGCTCGACAGGGGGCTTTGGAAACACCATATATTTT.

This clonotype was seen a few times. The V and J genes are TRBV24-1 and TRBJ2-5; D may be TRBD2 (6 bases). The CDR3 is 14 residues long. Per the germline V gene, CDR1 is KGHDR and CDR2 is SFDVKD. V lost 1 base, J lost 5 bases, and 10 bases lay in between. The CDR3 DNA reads TGTGCCACCAGTGATTTAGTTGGGGGGGAGACCCAGTACTTC. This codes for CATSDLVGGETQYF.

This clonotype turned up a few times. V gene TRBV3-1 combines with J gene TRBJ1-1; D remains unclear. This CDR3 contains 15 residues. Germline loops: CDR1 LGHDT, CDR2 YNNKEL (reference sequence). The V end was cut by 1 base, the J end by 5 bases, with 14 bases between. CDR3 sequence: CASSQGGLLGTEAFF. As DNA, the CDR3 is TGTGCCAGCAGCCAAGGCGGACTCCTGGGGACTGAAGCTTTCTTT. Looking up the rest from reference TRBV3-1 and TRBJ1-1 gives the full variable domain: DTAVSQTPKYLVTQMGNDKSIKCEQNLGHDTMYWYKQDSKKFLKIMFSYNNKELIINETVPNRFSPKSPDKAHLNLHINSLELGDSAVYFCASSQGGLLGTEAFFGQGTRLTVV.

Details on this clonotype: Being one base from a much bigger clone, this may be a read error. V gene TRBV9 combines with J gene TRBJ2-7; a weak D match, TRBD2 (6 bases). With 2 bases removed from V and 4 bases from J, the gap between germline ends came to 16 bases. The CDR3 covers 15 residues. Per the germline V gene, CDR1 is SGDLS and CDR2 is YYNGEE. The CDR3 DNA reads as TGTGCCAGCAGCGTCGGCTATATCGGGAGTTACGAGCAGTACTTC. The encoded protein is CASSVGYIGSYEQYF.

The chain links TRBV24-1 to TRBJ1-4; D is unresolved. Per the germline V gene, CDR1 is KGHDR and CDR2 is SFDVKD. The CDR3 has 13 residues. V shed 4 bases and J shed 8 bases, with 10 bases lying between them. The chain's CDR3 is CATSDIISEKLFF. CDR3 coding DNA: TGTGCCACCAGTGACATTATATCGGAAAAACTGTTTTTT.

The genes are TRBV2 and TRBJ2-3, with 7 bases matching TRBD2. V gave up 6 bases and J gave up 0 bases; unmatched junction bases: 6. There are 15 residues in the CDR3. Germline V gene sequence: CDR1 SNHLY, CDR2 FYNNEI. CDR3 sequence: CASSESGTSTDTQYF. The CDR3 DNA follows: TGTGCCAGCAGCGAAAGCGGGACTAGCACAGATACGCAGTATTTT.

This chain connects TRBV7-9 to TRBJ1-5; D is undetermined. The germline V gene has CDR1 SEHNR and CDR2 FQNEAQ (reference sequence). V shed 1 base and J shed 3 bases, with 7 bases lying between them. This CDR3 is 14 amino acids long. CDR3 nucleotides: TGTGCCAGCAGCTTAGAGTCGGTCAATCAGCCCCAGCATTTT. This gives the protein CASSLESVNQPQHF. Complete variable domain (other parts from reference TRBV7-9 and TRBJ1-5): DTGVSQNPRHKITKRGQNVTFRCDPISEHNRLYWYRQTLGQGPEFLTYFQNEAQLEKSRLLSDRFSAERPKGSFSTLEIQRTEQGDSAMYLCASSLESVNQPQHFGDGTRLSIL.

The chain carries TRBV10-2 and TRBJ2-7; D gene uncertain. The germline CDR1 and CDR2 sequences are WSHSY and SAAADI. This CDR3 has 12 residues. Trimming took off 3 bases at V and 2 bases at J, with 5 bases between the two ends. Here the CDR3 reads CASSESTYEQYF. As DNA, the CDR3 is TGCGCCAGCAGTGAAAGCACCTACGAGCAGTACTTC.

Here the CDR3 DNA reads TGTGCCATCAGTGAGTTCGCGGGGCAAGCGGAACAGCAGTACTTC. It translates to CAISEFAGQAEQQYF. The chain has TRBV10-3 and TRBJ2-7; TRBD2 might be the D (6 bases). The CDR3 totals 15 residues. The V end lost 1 base, the J end lost 8 bases, and 18 bases lay between the germline ends. Germline loops: CDR1 ENHRY, CDR2 SYGVKD.